This T cell receptor (beta chain) came from a study of blood T cell repertoires in COVID-19 (TCRdb year 2020). A note on the overall study: The collaborator samples originated in the United States, Italy and Spain and spanned the acute and convalescent phases of COVID-19. The repertoires were released in a freely available public database intended as a resource for research on the immune response to SARS-CoV-2. The material from the prospective study consisted of cDNA or gDNA derived from T cells, B-cell-depleted T cells, or PBMCs. Subjects who had been exposed to COVID-19, were actively infected with it, or had recovered from it provided the deeply sampled blood TCRbeta repertoires that made up the dataset. The sample metadata nearly always contained a de-identified subject ID, COVID-19 status, age in years and sex. HLA class I and class II types, where available, came from metadata supplied by the sample provider rather than from assay-based typing. The samples were drawn from two sources: the first 160 participants of the ongoing ImmuneRACE study, and 1,200 or so subjects contributed by 6 global collaborators. Broad study findings and their caveats: The quantity of clinical and demographic metadata differed by source and by participant and was supplied without curation.

TCRbeta CDR3 regions were amplified from genomic DNA by means of the immunoSEQ Assay, a bias-controlled multiplex PCR. The published analysis was carried out like this. The number of nucleated cells in each sample was estimated by amplification of reference gene primers within the assay. To quantify the absolute abundance of each unique TCRbeta CDR3 rearrangement, sequence reads were collapsed and filtered. Productive Simpson clonality was computed per sample as the square root of Simpson's diversity index over productive rearrangements. TCRdb limited this immuneACCESS table to in-frame rearrangements with V and J called. A share of clones is missing; checked studies link under half to unresolved V genes, and the rest is unexplained. V and J calls and clone size are given by that table; D and trimming were obtained from the DNA. This sample has approximately 100,000 clones in its table, and around 72% of those were observed once. The ten largest clones capture around 22% of the sample.

Whole blood was collected in K2EDTA tubes by collaborating institutions according to the institutions' own protocols. For TCRbeta analysis, collaborators shipped samples as frozen whole blood, isolated PBMCs, or DNA extracted from either of those sample types. Points on this clone: Its antigen is currently not known. The sample holds no much larger clone one base away, and base qualities are not on file.

CDR1 and CDR2, looked up from the germline V gene (reference sequence), are MNHEY and SMNVEV. There are 13 amino acids in the CDR3, from cysteine to phenylalanine inclusive. The DNA shown is the 39-base CDR3, in frame from base 1. Relative to germline, V is 10 bases shorter and J is 2 bases shorter, with 12 bases between their ends. The sequenced sample was peripheral blood. The V gene is TRBV27 and the J gene is TRBJ1-5; a tentative D call is TRBD1 (5 bases match). The TCR comes from a man in his sixties or seventies with acute or convalescent COVID-19. The sequenced DNA: TGTGCCACCAGAGACAGCCGCAATCAGCCCCAGCATTTT. This codes for CATRDSRNQPQHF.